This T cell receptor beta chain was sequenced for a study of blood T cell repertoires in COVID-19. Study in general: Material from acute and convalescent COVID-19 was sourced from the United States, Italy and Spain. T cells, B-cell-depleted T cells, or PBMCs provided the cDNA or gDNA that served as material.

The authors' processing: Reference gene primer amplification gave estimated nucleated cell counts. Profiled with immunoSEQ multiplex PCR; TCRdb holds only in-frame clones, not every one. V, J and clone size derive from that table, while D and trimming were established from the DNA sequence. The profile shows 35,000 to 45,000 clones, about 91% of them singletons. The germline gives CDR1 SGHNT, CDR2 YENEEA. The length of the CDR3 is 13 residues. V was cut by 5 bases and J by 5 bases, with 12 bases left in between. The material sequenced was peripheral blood. This receptor was identified in a man aged 50 or older with active COVID-19. V and J are TRBV11-3 and TRBJ1-1, with a possible D match to TRBD1 (6 bases). CDR3 in DNA: TGTGCCAGCAGCCAAGGGGGAGCGACTGAAGCTTTCTTT. Residues: CASSQGGATEAFF.